This passage covers 28 T cell receptor beta chains from one sample sequenced in a study of cytomegalovirus exposure and HLA in healthy donors. This table comes from immunoSEQ multiplex PCR, and its TCRdb copy is limited to in-frame clones, with some not included. The table shows tens of thousands of clones, with 96% occurring only once. The sequenced sample consisted of PBMCs. The receptors come from a man between 18 and 35 years old in good health and CMV-seronegative.

The V and J genes are TRBV5-1 and TRBJ2-4, with a weak D call TRBD1 (5 bases). The length of the CDR3 is 18 residues. The germline CDR1 and CDR2 sequences are SGHRS and YFSETQ. Trimming took 3 bases from V and 5 from J, leaving 24 bases between them. CDR3 residues: CASSSRQGRQLGENIQYF. The CDR3 bases are TGCGCCAGCAGCTCGCGCCAGGGTCGACAGCTTGGTGAAAACATTCAGTACTTC. The whole variable domain, filled in from reference TRBV5-1 and TRBJ2-4, reads KAGVTQTPRYLIKTRGQQVTLSCSPISGHRSVSWYQQTPGQGLQFLFEYFSETQRNKGNFPGRFSGRQFSNSRSEMNVSTLELGDSALYLCASSSRQGRQLGENIQYFGAGTRLSVL.

The chain carries TRBV27 and TRBJ1-5; TRBD1 agrees at 8 bases. The V gene's germline CDR1 is MNHEY and CDR2 SMNVEV (reference sequence). The trim removed 8 bases at V and 5 bases at J, leaving 8 bases unmatched. This CDR3 region has 14 residues. CDR3 nucleotides: TGTGCCAGCGGACGACAGGGGACCCATCAGCCCCAGCATTTT. It is translated as CASGRQGTHQPQHF.

V and J are TRBV6-4 and TRBJ2-3; 7 bases are a match to TRBD2. The germline V gene encodes CDR1 MRHNA and CDR2 SNTAGT. Unmatched junction bases numbered 8, after V lost 6 bases and J lost 2 bases. This CDR3 contains 15 residues. The CDR3 bases are TGTGCCAGCAGCGAGTCAGCGGGATCCACAGATACGCAGTATTTT. This codes for CASSESAGSTDTQYF.

Details on this clone: Other DNA sequences in this sample translate to the same CDR3. The chain has TRBV5-1 and TRBJ2-3; TRBD1 agrees at 7 bases. The CDR3 has 15 amino acids. The germline gives CDR1 SGHRS, CDR2 YFSETQ. With V trimmed by 3 bases and J by 1 base, 5 bases remained unmatched. CDR3 residues: CASSSDRVGTDTQYF. The CDR3 region has the DNA TGCGCCAGCAGCTCCGACAGGGTAGGCACAGATACGCAGTATTTT.

Here the CDR3 reads CASSLRGTGANVLTF. The CDR3 nucleotides are TGTGCCAGCAGCTTGCGGGGTACGGGGGCCAACGTCCTGACTTTC. The chain has TRBV11-3 and TRBJ2-6, with a weak D call TRBD2 (6 bases). Germline CDR1 SGHNT, CDR2 YENEEA. The CDR3 sequence is 15 residues long. With 3 bases removed from V and 4 bases from J, the gap between germline ends came to 10 bases.

This clone showed up just once. The chain uses TRBV19 and TRBJ2-7, with 9 positions matching TRBD2. The CDR3 runs to 14 residues. Germline-derived CDR1 and CDR2 are LNHDA and SQIVND (reference sequence). The CDR3 DNA reads as TGTGCTACGACGGCGGGAGGGTCCTCCTACGAGCAGTACTTC. It yields the protein CATTAGGSSYEQYF.

Details on this clone: The junction and the germline gene differ at one end; a read error may be behind it. This chain links TRBV7-7 with TRBJ2-1, with TRBD1 matching over 7 bases. The germline gives CDR1 SSHAT, CDR2 FNYEAQ (reference sequence). The CDR3 has 15 amino acids. The CDR3 DNA is TGTGCTAGCAGCTTTGATGGACAGGTGGGCAATGAGCAGTTCTTC. As protein: CASSFDGQVGNEQFF.

V and J are TRBV18 and TRBJ1-1, with 7 bases that match TRBD1. Trimming took 1 base from V and 3 from J; bases not matched to a gene: 5. Germline values: CDR1 KGHSH, CDR2 LQKENI. The CDR3 is 15 amino acids. In DNA form, the CDR3 reads TGTGCCAGCTCACCACAGACAGGGTGGGACACTGAAGCTTTCTTT. Translating gives CASSPQTGWDTEAFF.

The chain couples TRBV5-1 to TRBJ2-3; 13 positions match TRBD2. The CDR3 contains 16 residues. The germline CDR1 and CDR2 sequences are SGHRS and YFSETQ. After removal of 2 bases from V and 3 bases from J, the junction contained 3 bases not matched to a gene. For the CDR3, the DNA is TGCGCCAGCAGCTTACTAGCGGGAGGGCCTACAGATACGCAGTATTTT. As protein: CASSLLAGGPTDTQYF.

V gene TRBV6-4 combines with J gene TRBJ2-1; no clear D gene. Germline V gives CDR1 MRHNA, CDR2 SNTAGT. This CDR3 has 15 amino acids. Trimming removed 3 bases from V and 1 base from J, with 10 bases in between. CDR3 DNA: TGTGCCAGCAGTGAGTGGGCCCTGTCCTACAATGAGCAGTTCTTC. Translation: CASSEWALSYNEQFF.

The genes are TRBV9 and TRBJ2-3; 7 positions agree with TRBD2. The V gene's germline CDR1 is SGDLS and CDR2 YYNGEE. Trimming at V came to 0 bases and at J to 4 bases, leaving 11 bases not matched to a gene. CDR3 length equals 17 residues. The CDR3: CASSVGGGTSWADTQYF. The CDR3 bases are TGTGCCAGCAGCGTAGGGGGGGGGACTTCATGGGCAGATACGCAGTATTTT. The full variable domain, completed using reference TRBV9 and TRBJ2-3, is DSGVTQTPKHLITATGQRVTLRCSPRSGDLSVYWYQQSLDQGLQFLIQYYNGEERAKGNILERFSAQQFPDLHSELNLSSLELGDSALYFCASSVGGGTSWADTQYFGPGTRLTVL.

This sequence joins TRBV5-6 and TRBJ2-2; 12 bases fit TRBD2. Losses at the gene ends were 4 bases for V and 7 bases for J; bases not matched to a gene: 5. The CDR3 is made up of 15 amino acids. Germline assignment: CDR1 SGHDT and CDR2 YYEEEE. CDR3 DNA sequence: TGTGCCAGCAGCCTGACTAGCGGGAGTAGCGGGGAGCTGTTTTTT. As protein: CASSLTSGSSGELFF.

The chain is built from TRBV7-2 and TRBJ1-5; 8 bases are shared with TRBD1. Germline values: CDR1 SGHTA, CDR2 FQGNSA. The J segment lost 7 bases and the V segment lost 4 bases, leaving 6 bases of the junction unmatched. The CDR3 is made up of 14 amino acids. Written as DNA, the CDR3 is TGTGCCAGCAGCTCTTCAGGGGGCCGCCAGCCCCAGCATTTT. This codes for CASSSSGGRQPQHF. Full variable domain (remainder filled in from reference TRBV7-2 and TRBJ1-5): GAGVSQSPSNKVTEKGKDVELRCDPISGHTALYWYRQSLGQGLEFLIYFQGNSAPDKSGLPSDRFSAERTGGSVSTLTIQRTQQEDSAVYLCASSSSGGRQPQHFGDGTRLSIL.

The chain employs TRBV29-1 and TRBJ2-5; 7 bases map to TRBD1. Germline CDR1 SQVTM, CDR2 ANQGSEA. With 5 bases clipped from V and 6 bases from J, the junction kept 3 bases outside the gene matches. The CDR3 contains 11 residues. The CDR3 DNA reads TGCAGCGTTTTACAGGGGCAGACCCAGTACTTC. It yields the protein CSVLQGQTQYF. Filled out from reference TRBV29-1 and TRBJ2-5, the complete variable domain reads SAVISQKPSRDICQRGTSLTIQCQVDSQVTMMFWYRQQPGQSLTLIATANQGSEATYESGFVIDKFPISRPNLTFSTLTVSNMSPEDSSIYLCSVLQGQTQYFGPGTRLLVL.

This rearrangement joins TRBV10-1 to TRBJ1-1; 7 bases map to TRBD1. Germline CDR1 and CDR2: WNHNN and SYGVQD (reference sequence). CDR3 length equals 14 residues. J lost 5 bases, V lost 6 bases, and 9 bases had no gene match. CDR3 protein: CASSDTGVGTEAFF. CDR3 coding DNA: TGCGCCAGCAGCGACACAGGGGTAGGGACTGAAGCTTTCTTT.

This chain connects TRBV5-1 to TRBJ2-3; 9 bases match TRBD1. The V gene's germline CDR1 is SGHRS and CDR2 YFSETQ. Unmatched junction bases numbered 4, after V lost 0 bases and J lost 2 bases. This CDR3 has 16 amino acids. CDR3 sequence: CASSLVGTGYTDTQYF. CDR3 DNA sequence: TGCGCCAGCAGCTTGGTAGGGACAGGGTACACAGATACGCAGTATTTT.

J is TRBJ1-2 and V is TRBV19; D remains ambiguous. The CDR3 is 15 amino acids. V was pared by 6 bases and J by 2 bases, with 16 bases between. Germline V lookup: CDR1 LNHDA, CDR2 SQIVND (reference sequence). The CDR3 here is CASRESPRANYGYTF. CDR3 bases: TGTGCCAGTAGAGAATCCCCTAGAGCAAACTATGGCTACACCTTC.

This sequence joins TRBV5-6 and TRBJ1-3; the D is unclear. Germline V lookup: CDR1 SGHDT, CDR2 YYEEEE. Deletions cut 4 bases from V and 0 bases from J, with 11 bases between. This CDR3 spans 15 amino acids. CDR3: CASSRTADSGNTIYF. CDR3 coding DNA: TGTGCCAGCAGCCGTACAGCCGACTCTGGAAACACCATATATTTT.

The J gene is TRBJ2-3, the V gene TRBV28, with D possibly matching TRBD2 (6 bases). The germline V gene encodes CDR1 MDHEN and CDR2 SYDVKM. The V end lost 6 bases, the J end lost 0 bases, and 10 bases lay between the germline ends. This CDR3 is 14 amino acids long. The CDR3 is CASSTGGSTDTQYF. CDR3 nucleotides: TGTGCCAGCAGCACCGGGGGAAGCACAGATACGCAGTATTTT.

The genes are TRBV6-1 and TRBJ1-1; D is uncertain. The CDR3 spans 15 residues. Germline CDR1 is MNHNS and CDR2 is SASEGT. The germline V and J ends were trimmed by 5 bases and 5 bases, with 18 bases remaining between them. The CDR3 region has the DNA TGTGCCAGCAGTCCCCCCGGTTTCCGGGAAACTGAAGCTTTCTTT. Amino acids: CASSPPGFRETEAFF.

The chain uses TRBV27 and TRBJ2-2, with D maybe TRBD2 (5 bases). Germline values: CDR1 MNHEY, CDR2 SMNVEV (reference sequence). The CDR3 is 13 residues long. Trimming stripped 7 bases from V and 2 bases from J, with 8 bases between. CDR3 region: CASKEVNTGELFF. The CDR3 coding sequence is TGTGCCAGCAAGGAGGTTAACACCGGGGAGCTGTTTTTT.

The V and J genes are TRBV21-1 and TRBJ2-7; whether TRBD1, the table's D call, matches the DNA was not checked. TRBV21-1 represents a pseudogene. The length of the CDR3 is 16 residues. CDR3 sequence (DNA): TGTGCCAGCAGCGTATCCCCCGGGACAGGGTACGACGAGCAGTACTTC. Amino acids: CASSVSPGTGYDEQYF.

The chain uses TRBV7-2 and TRBJ1-2; the match to TRBD1 covers 10 bases. Germline CDR1 SGHTA, CDR2 FQGNSA. The V gene end was trimmed by 5 bases and the J gene end by 4 bases; junction bases not matched to a gene: 7. CDR3 length: 15 amino acids. In DNA form, the CDR3 reads TGTGCCAGCAGCCGTGGACAGGGGGTGTCCTATGGCTACACCTTC. Translation: CASSRGQGVSYGYTF.

This rearrangement joins TRBV20-1 to TRBJ2-7; perhaps TRBD1 as D (6 bases). V lost 5 bases, J lost 7 bases, and 12 bases lay in between. Germline V lookup: CDR1 DFQATT, CDR2 SNEGSKA (reference sequence). CDR3 length equals 11 residues. The CDR3 protein is CSARQVREQYF. Here the CDR3 DNA reads TGCAGTGCTCGACAGGTACGAGAGCAGTACTTC.

This clone was observed once. This chain joins TRBV2 and TRBJ1-5, with 8 bases that match TRBD1. The CDR3 is made up of 15 amino acids. From germline, CDR1 is SNHLY and CDR2 FYNNEI. The J segment lost 0 bases and the V segment lost 6 bases, leaving 4 bases of the junction unmatched. The CDR3 region is CASRDRVVSNQPQHF. The CDR3 DNA sequence: TGTGCCAGCAGGGACAGGGTTGTTAGCAATCAGCCCCAGCATTTT.

The genes are TRBV29-1 and TRBJ1-1, with D perhaps TRBD1 (5 bases). V lost 5 bases, J lost 3 bases, and 13 bases lay in between. This CDR3 comprises 13 residues. Germline CDR1 and CDR2: SQVTM and ANQGSEA. CDR3 amino acids: CSVLEGLDTEAFF. CDR3 coding DNA: TGCAGCGTTCTGGAGGGGCTGGACACTGAAGCTTTCTTT. Full variable domain (rest looked up from reference TRBV29-1 and TRBJ1-1): SAVISQKPSRDICQRGTSLTIQCQVDSQVTMMFWYRQQPGQSLTLIATANQGSEATYESGFVIDKFPISRPNLTFSTLTVSNMSPEDSSIYLCSVLEGLDTEAFFGQGTRLTVV.

This sequence joins TRBV27 and TRBJ2-1; tentative D call: TRBD2 (5 bases). The V gene's germline CDR1 is MNHEY and CDR2 SMNVEV (reference sequence). Trimming shortened V by 6 bases and J by 8 bases, and 14 bases separated the two germline ends. The CDR3 sequence is 13 residues long. The CDR3 region is CASRTTMNDEQFF. CDR3 coding DNA: TGTGCCAGCAGGACGACTATGAACGATGAGCAGTTCTTC.

V and J are TRBV6-5 and TRBJ2-1; 8 bases line up with TRBD1. This CDR3 comprises 15 residues. CDR1 is MNHEY, CDR2 SVGAGI, per germline. V lost 5 bases, J lost 7 bases, and 10 bases stayed unmatched. CDR3 region: CASSRGTGLGNEQFF. CDR3 bases: TGTGCCAGCAGTCGGGGGACAGGTCTTGGGAATGAGCAGTTCTTC.